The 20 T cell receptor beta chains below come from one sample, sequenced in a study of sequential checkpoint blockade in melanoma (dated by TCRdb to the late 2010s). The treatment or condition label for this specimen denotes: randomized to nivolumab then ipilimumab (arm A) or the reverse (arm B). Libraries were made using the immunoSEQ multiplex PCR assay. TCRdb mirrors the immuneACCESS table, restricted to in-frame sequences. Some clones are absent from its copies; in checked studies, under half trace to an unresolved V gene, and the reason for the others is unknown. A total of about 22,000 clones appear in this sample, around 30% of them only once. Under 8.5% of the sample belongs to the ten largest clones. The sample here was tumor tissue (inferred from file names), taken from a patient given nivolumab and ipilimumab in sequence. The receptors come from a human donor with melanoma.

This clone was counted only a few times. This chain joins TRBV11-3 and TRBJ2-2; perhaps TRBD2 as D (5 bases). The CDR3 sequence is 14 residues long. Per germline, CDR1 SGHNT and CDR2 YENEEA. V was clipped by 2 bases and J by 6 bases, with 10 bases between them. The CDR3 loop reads CASSLSSSAGELFF. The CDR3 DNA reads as TGTGCCAGCAGCTTATCTAGCTCGGCCGGGGAGCTGTTTTTT.

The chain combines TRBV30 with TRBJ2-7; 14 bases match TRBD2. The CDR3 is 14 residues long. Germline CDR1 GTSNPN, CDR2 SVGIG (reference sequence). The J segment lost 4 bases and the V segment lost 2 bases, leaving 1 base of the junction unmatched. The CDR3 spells CAWSRTSGGYEQYF. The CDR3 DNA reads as TGTGCCTGGAGTAGGACTAGCGGGGGGTACGAGCAGTACTTC.

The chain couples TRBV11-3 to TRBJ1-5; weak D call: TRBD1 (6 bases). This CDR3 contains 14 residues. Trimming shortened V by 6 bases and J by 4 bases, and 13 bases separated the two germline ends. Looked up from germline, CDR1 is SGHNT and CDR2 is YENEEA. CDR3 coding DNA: TGTGCCAGCAGACAAGGGGGTGGGAATCAGCCCCAGCATTTT. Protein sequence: CASRQGGGNQPQHF.

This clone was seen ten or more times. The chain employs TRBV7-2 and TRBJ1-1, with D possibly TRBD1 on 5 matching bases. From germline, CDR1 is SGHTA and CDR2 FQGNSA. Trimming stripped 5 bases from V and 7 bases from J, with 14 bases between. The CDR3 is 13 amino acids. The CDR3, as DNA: TGTGCCAGCAGCCCACGGACAAGTCTTGAAGCTTTCTTT. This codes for CASSPRTSLEAFF.

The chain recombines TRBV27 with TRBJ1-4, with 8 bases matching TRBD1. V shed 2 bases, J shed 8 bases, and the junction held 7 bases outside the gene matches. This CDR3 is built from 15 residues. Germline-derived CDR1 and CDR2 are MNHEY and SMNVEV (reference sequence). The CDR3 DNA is TGTGCCAGCAGTTTAATGGACAGGGTAGGGGAAAAACTGTTTTTT. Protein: CASSLMDRVGEKLFF.

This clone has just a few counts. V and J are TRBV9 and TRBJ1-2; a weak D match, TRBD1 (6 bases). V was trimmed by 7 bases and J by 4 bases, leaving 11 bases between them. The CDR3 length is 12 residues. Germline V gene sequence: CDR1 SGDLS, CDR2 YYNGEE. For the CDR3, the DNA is TGTGCCAGCGCCCGGGACACCTATGGCTACACCTTC. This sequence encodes CASARDTYGYTF. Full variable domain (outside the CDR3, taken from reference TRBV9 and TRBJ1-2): DSGVTQTPKHLITATGQRVTLRCSPRSGDLSVYWYQQSLDQGLQFLIQYYNGEERAKGNILERFSAQQFPDLHSELNLSSLELGDSALYFCASARDTYGYTFGSGTRLTVV.

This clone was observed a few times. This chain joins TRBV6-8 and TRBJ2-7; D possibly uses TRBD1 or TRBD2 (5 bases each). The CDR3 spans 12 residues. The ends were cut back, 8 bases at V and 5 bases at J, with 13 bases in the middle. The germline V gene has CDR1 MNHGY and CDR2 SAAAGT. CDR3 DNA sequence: TGTGCCAGCGGGGACGAACAGGACGAGCAGTACTTC. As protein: CASGDEQDEQYF.

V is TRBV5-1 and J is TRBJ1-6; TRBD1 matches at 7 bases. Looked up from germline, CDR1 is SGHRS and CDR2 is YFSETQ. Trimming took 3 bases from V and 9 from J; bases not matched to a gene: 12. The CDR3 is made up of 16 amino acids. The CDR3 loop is CASSYTGTDPSSPLHF. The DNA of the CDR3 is TGCGCCAGCAGCTACACCGGGACAGATCCTAGTTCACCCCTCCACTTT.

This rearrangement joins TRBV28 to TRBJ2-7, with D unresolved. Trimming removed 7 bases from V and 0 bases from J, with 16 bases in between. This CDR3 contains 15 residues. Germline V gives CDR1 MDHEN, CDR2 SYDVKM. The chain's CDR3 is CASTYTGSSSYEQYF. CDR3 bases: TGTGCCAGCACCTATACCGGGTCGAGCTCCTACGAGCAGTACTTC.

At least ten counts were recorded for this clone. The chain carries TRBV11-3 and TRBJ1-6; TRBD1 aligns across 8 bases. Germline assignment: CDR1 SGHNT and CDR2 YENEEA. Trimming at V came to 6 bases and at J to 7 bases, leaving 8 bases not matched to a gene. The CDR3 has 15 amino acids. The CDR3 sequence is CASSLLTGANSPLHF. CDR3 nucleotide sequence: TGTGCCAGCAGTTTGCTGACAGGGGCGAATTCACCCCTCCACTTT. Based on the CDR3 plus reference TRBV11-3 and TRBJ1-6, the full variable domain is EAGVVQSPRYKIIEKKQPVAFWCNPISGHNTLYWYLQNLGQGPELLIRYENEEAVDDSQLPKDRFSAERLKGVDSTLKIQPAELGDSAVYLCASSLLTGANSPLHFGNGTRLTVT.

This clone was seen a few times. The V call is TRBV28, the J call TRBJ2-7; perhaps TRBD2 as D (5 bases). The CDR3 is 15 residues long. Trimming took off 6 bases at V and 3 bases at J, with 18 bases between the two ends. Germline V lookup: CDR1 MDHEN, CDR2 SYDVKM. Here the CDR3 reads CASSRRGVDYYEQYF. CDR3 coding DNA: TGTGCCAGCAGCCGTCGTGGGGTAGACTACTACGAGCAGTACTTC.

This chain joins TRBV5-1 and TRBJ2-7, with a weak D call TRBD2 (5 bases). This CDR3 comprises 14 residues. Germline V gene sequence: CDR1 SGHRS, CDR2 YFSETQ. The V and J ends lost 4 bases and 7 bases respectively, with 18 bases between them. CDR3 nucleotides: TGCGCCAGCAGCACTACTAGTGAACCCCTAGAGCAGTACTTC. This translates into CASSTTSEPLEQYF.

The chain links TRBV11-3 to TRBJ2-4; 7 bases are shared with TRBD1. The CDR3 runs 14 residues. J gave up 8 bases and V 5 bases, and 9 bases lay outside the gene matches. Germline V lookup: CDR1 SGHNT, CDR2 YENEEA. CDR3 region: CASSHRQGSDIQYF. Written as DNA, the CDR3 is TGTGCCAGCAGCCACCGACAGGGTTCAGACATTCAGTACTTC. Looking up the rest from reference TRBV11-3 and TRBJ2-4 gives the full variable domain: EAGVVQSPRYKIIEKKQPVAFWCNPISGHNTLYWYLQNLGQGPELLIRYENEEAVDDSQLPKDRFSAERLKGVDSTLKIQPAELGDSAVYLCASSHRQGSDIQYFGAGTRLSVL.

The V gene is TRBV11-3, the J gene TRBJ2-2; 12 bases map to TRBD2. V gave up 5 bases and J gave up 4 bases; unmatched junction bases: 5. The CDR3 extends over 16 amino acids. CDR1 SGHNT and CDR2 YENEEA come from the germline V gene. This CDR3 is CASSPSGRASTGELFF. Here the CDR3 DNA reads TGTGCCAGCAGCCCTAGCGGGAGGGCCAGCACCGGGGAGCTGTTTTTT.

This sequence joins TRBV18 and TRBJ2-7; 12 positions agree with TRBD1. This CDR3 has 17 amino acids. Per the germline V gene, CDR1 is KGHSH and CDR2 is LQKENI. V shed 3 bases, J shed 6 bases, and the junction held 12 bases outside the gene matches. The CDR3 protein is CASSPGTGGAGPSEQYF. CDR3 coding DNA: TGTGCCAGCTCACCCGGGACAGGGGGCGCGGGGCCTTCCGAGCAGTACTTC. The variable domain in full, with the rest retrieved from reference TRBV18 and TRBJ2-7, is NAGVMQNPRHLVRRRGQEARLRCSPMKGHSHVYWYRQLPEEGLKFMVYLQKENIIDESGMPKERFSAEFPKEGPSILRIQQVVRGDSAAYFCASSPGTGGAGPSEQYFGPGTRLTVT.

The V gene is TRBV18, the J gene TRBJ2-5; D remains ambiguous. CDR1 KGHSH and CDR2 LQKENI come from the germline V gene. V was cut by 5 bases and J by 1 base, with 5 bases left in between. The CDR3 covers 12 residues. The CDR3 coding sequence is TGTGCCAGCTCATCCCTCCAAGAGACCCAGTACTTC. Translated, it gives CASSSLQETQYF. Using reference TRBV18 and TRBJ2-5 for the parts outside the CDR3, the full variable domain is NAGVMQNPRHLVRRRGQEARLRCSPMKGHSHVYWYRQLPEEGLKFMVYLQKENIIDESGMPKERFSAEFPKEGPSILRIQQVVRGDSAAYFCASSSLQETQYFGPGTRLLVL.

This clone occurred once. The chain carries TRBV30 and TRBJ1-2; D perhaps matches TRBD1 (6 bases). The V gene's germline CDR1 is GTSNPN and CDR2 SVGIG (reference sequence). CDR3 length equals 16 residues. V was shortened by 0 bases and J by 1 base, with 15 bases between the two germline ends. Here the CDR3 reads CAWSVQGGWNNYGYTF. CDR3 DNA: TGTGCCTGGAGTGTACAGGGCGGCTGGAATAACTATGGCTACACCTTC.

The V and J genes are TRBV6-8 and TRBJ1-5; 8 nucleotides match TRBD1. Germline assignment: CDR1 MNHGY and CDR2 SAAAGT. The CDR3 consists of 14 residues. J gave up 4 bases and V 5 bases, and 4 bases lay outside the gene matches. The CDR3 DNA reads TGTGCCAGCAGTGCAGGGGGCGGTAATCAGCCCCAGCATTTT. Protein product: CASSAGGGNQPQHF.

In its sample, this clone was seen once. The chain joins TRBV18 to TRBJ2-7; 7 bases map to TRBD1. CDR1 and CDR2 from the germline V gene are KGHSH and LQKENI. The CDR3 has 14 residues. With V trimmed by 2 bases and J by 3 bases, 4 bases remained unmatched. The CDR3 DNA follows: TGTGCCAGCTCACCATCGACAGGGAACTACGAGCAGTACTTC. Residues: CASSPSTGNYEQYF.

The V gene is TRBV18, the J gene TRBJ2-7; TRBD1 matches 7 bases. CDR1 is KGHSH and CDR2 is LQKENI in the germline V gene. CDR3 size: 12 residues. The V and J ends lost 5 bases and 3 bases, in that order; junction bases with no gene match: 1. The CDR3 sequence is CASSRDSYEQYF. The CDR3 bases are TGTGCCAGCTCAAGGGACAGCTACGAGCAGTACTTC.